A single sample is the source of the 21 T cell receptor beta chains below, sequenced in a study of T-cell memory formation after mild COVID-19. TCRdb fed the 5' RACE reads into MiXCR, producing one record per CDR3 protein. This table has approximately 290,000 distinct CDR3 sequences, just under 20% appearing once. Sequencing was carried out using PBMCs or a T cell subset sorted from them (not recorded which). All receptors derive from a man between 18 and 35 years old who had mild COVID-19 (a few samples of this study predate the infection). Cell type and time point are not known.

This clonotype has just a few counts. CDR3 DNA sequence: TGTGCCAGCAGCCTGCTAGCTGGGGCCAACGTCCTGACTTTC. This sequence encodes CASSLLAGANVLTF. The rearrangement uses TRBV9 and TRBJ2-6; D not certain. There are 14 residues in the CDR3. The V end was cut by 4 bases, the J end by 2 bases, with 7 bases between. Germline V gene lookup returns CDR1 SGDLS and CDR2 YYNGEE.

This CDR3 is CASSPGSSGGKETQYF. The DNA of the CDR3 is TGCGCCAGCAGCCCTGGTTCTAGCGGGGGGAAAGAGACCCAGTACTTC. This chain uses TRBV5-1 with TRBJ2-5; 11 positions match TRBD2. CDR1 and CDR2 from the germline V gene are SGHRS and YFSETQ. The CDR3 totals 16 residues. Losses at the gene ends were 4 bases for V and 3 bases for J; bases not matched to a gene: 8.

This clonotype has more than one count but fewer than ten. This chain uses TRBV14 with TRBJ1-1; 10 bases are a match to TRBD1. This CDR3 is 14 amino acids long. Looked up from germline, CDR1 is SGHDN and CDR2 is FVKESK. V shed 5 bases and J 2 bases; nucleotides not matched to a gene: 2. The CDR3 sequence is CASSWDRGNTEAFF. Here the CDR3 DNA reads TGTGCCAGCAGCTGGGACAGGGGAAACACTGAAGCTTTCTTT. Full variable domain (outside the CDR3, taken from reference TRBV14 and TRBJ1-1): EAGVTQFPSHSVIEKGQTVTLRCDPISGHDNLYWYRRVMGKEIKFLLHFVKESKQDESGMPNNRFLAERTGGTYSTLKVQPAELEDSGVYFCASSWDRGNTEAFFGQGTRLTVV.

The chain uses TRBV6-4 and TRBJ1-2; TRBD1 is a possible D gene (6 bases). CDR1 and CDR2 from the germline V gene are MRHNA and SNTAGT. Between the trimmed V and J ends, which lost 10 bases and 6 bases, there was a span of 21 bases. The CDR3 consists of 14 residues. CDR3 region: CATINPGHNNGYTF. DNA for the CDR3: TGTGCCACCATAAACCCGGGACATAATAATGGCTACACCTTC.

This clonotype was counted between two and nine times. The CDR3 nucleotides are TGCAGTGCCTTGCGGGGGGGCTGGGGTGAGCAGTTCTTC. It codes for CSALRGGWGEQFF. This chain joins TRBV20-1 and TRBJ2-1; 9 nucleotides align to TRBD2. From germline, CDR1 is DFQATT and CDR2 SNEGSKA (reference sequence). Trimming cost V 6 bases and J 9 bases; bases outside gene matches: 9. The CDR3 length is 13 residues.

This clonotype turned up a few times. V and J are TRBV4-1 and TRBJ1-1; no clear D gene. The V end lost 0 bases, the J end lost 4 bases, and 12 bases lay between the germline ends. Germline V lookup: CDR1 MGHRA, CDR2 YSYEKL. The length of the CDR3 is 15 residues. CDR3 coding DNA: TGCGCCAGCAGCCAAGAACCGGGGATAAGCACTGAAGCTTTCTTT. Protein: CASSQEPGISTEAFF.

The rearrangement links TRBV7-2 to TRBJ2-7; D is uncertain. Germline V gives CDR1 SGHTA, CDR2 FQGNSA. The CDR3 length is 14 residues. Trimming left V 0 bases short and J 0 bases short, with 6 bases between. The CDR3 loop reads CASSLAGYSYEQYV. CDR3 coding DNA: TGTGCCAGCAGCTTAGCAGGGTACTCCTACGAGCAGTACGTC.

This clonotype was counted only a few times. This rearrangement joins TRBV12-3 or TRBV12-4 to TRBJ2-3; D is perhaps TRBD2 (6 bases). Trimming shortened V by 3 bases and J by 11 bases, and 12 bases separated the two germline ends. The CDR3 runs to 12 residues. CDR3: CASSLVMGGQYF. The CDR3 DNA follows: TGTGCCAGCAGTTTGGTAATGGGAGGGCAGTATTTT.

The chain uses TRBV20-1 and TRBJ1-3; weak D call: TRBD1 (5 bases). The germline V gene encodes CDR1 DFQATT and CDR2 SNEGSKA (reference sequence). V lost 0 bases and J lost 1, with 10 bases in between. This CDR3 region has 15 residues. CDR3 in amino acids: CSARDPQGSGNTIYF. In nucleotides, the CDR3 is TGCAGTGCTAGAGATCCTCAGGGATCTGGAAACACCATATATTTT.

This chain connects TRBV4-1 to TRBJ1-2, with D uncertain. Trimming pared 4 bases from V and 2 bases from J, leaving 11 bases between. The V gene's germline CDR1 is MGHRA and CDR2 YSYEKL. The CDR3 contains 14 residues. Written as DNA, the CDR3 is TGCGCCAGCAGCCCGCCGGACGGGAACTATGGCTACACCTTC. This gives the protein CASSPPDGNYGYTF.

This clonotype came up many times. This sequence joins TRBV11-2 and TRBJ1-5; D remains ambiguous. The CDR3 spans 13 residues. The V and J ends lost 2 bases and 4 bases respectively, with 6 bases between them. The germline gives CDR1 SGHAT, CDR2 FQNNGV. DNA for the CDR3: TGTGCCAGCAGCTTAACCAGTAATCAGCCCCAGCATTTT. Translated, it gives CASSLTSNQPQHF.

This rearrangement joins TRBV9 to TRBJ2-3; a weak D match, TRBD1 (5 bases). Germline assignment: CDR1 SGDLS and CDR2 YYNGEE. The CDR3 runs 15 residues. The V end lost 4 bases, the J end lost 3 bases, and 15 bases lay between the germline ends. CDR3 bases: TGTGCCAGCAGCCCACTTGTAGGGGTGACAGATACGCAGTATTTT. Translation: CASSPLVGVTDTQYF. The complete variable domain, with remaining parts taken from reference TRBV9 and TRBJ2-3, reads DSGVTQTPKHLITATGQRVTLRCSPRSGDLSVYWYQQSLDQGLQFLIQYYNGEERAKGNILERFSAQQFPDLHSELNLSSLELGDSALYFCASSPLVGVTDTQYFGPGTRLTVL.

This clonotype was counted ten times or more. The rearrangement links TRBV5-1 to TRBJ1-4; D is perhaps TRBD1 (5 bases). The CDR3 contains 14 residues. The germline V gene encodes CDR1 SGHRS and CDR2 YFSETQ. Trimming removed 0 bases from V and 12 bases from J, with 15 bases in between. Here the CDR3 reads CASSLAMYGGELFF. The CDR3 DNA sequence: TGCGCCAGCAGCTTGGCAATGTATGGGGGAGAACTGTTTTTT.

The chain uses TRBV12-3 or TRBV12-4 and TRBJ1-2; 8 bases align to TRBD1. V gave up 4 bases and J gave up 6 bases; unmatched junction bases: 10. The CDR3 contains 15 residues. The DNA of the CDR3 is TGTGCCAGCAGTTCGCGGACAGGGTGGGCTGATGGCTACACCTTC. Amino acids: CASSSRTGWADGYTF.

This sequence joins TRBV5-1 and TRBJ2-4; 8 nucleotides agree with TRBD1. The CDR3 is 16 amino acids. V shed 4 bases and J 2 bases; nucleotides not matched to a gene: 8. Germline assignment: CDR1 SGHRS and CDR2 YFSETQ. The CDR3 coding sequence is TGCGCCAGCAGCCCTCGACAGGGGAGACCCAAAAACATTCAGTACTTC. Translated: CASSPRQGRPKNIQYF.

There are a few counts of this clonotype. The chain employs TRBV20-1 and TRBJ2-7; TRBD2 aligns across 15 bases. V shed 5 bases and J 7 bases; nucleotides not matched to a gene: 9. Germline V CDR1 and CDR2: DFQATT, SNEGSKA (reference sequence). This CDR3 is built from 15 residues. This chain's CDR3 is CSARTGLAGGGEQYF. In nucleotides, the CDR3 is TGCAGTGCTCGAACGGGACTAGCGGGGGGTGGTGAGCAGTACTTC.

This clonotype was recorded many times. The V call is TRBV5-4, the J call TRBJ2-5; TRBD2 matches at 8 bases. V shed 4 bases, J shed 5 bases, and the junction held 7 bases outside the gene matches. This CDR3 region has 14 residues. Germline V gene lookup returns CDR1 SGHNT and CDR2 YYREEE (reference sequence). CDR3 DNA sequence: TGTGCCAGCAGCACGGGACTAGACGGGGAGACCCAGTACTTC. This sequence encodes CASSTGLDGETQYF.

The gene calls are TRBV6-5 and TRBJ1-1; 7 bases fit TRBD1. The junction had 10 bases not matched to a gene; V was cut back by 6 bases and J by 3 bases. The CDR3 loop spans 15 amino acids. Germline CDR1 MNHEY, CDR2 SVGAGI. The CDR3 is CASRSQGGWDTEAFF. The CDR3, as DNA: TGTGCCAGCAGGAGCCAAGGGGGCTGGGACACTGAAGCTTTCTTT.

This clonotype turned up a few times. The rearrangement joins TRBV15 to TRBJ1-5; D is undetermined. The V end lost 1 base, the J end lost 4 bases, and 8 bases lay between the germline ends. The germline gives CDR1 LNHNV, CDR2 YYDKDF (reference sequence). There are 14 residues in the CDR3. CDR3 region: CATSRGRENQPQHF. The CDR3 nucleotides read TGTGCCACCAGCAGAGGAAGAGAAAATCAGCCCCAGCATTTT. Full variable domain (remainder filled in from reference TRBV15 and TRBJ1-5): DAMVIQNPRYQVTQFGKPVTLSCSQTLNHNVMYWYQQKSSQAPKLLFHYYDKDFNNEADTPDNFQSRRPNTSFCFLDIRSPGLGDTAMYLCATSRGRENQPQHFGDGTRLSIL.

The V gene is TRBV7-8, the J gene TRBJ2-3; D gene ambiguous. V lost 0 bases and J lost 4, with 8 bases in between. This CDR3 has 14 amino acids. Looked up from germline, CDR1 is SGHVS and CDR2 is FQNEAQ. The CDR3 DNA reads as TGTGCCAGCAGCTTAGCGGCAGACCCAGATACGCAGTATTTT. This gives the protein CASSLAADPDTQYF.

This clonotype was seen repeatedly, ten times or more. The J gene is TRBJ2-7, the V gene TRBV10-3; 8 nucleotides agree with TRBD1. After removal of 10 bases from V and 4 bases from J, the junction contained 3 bases not matched to a gene. The CDR3 runs 11 residues. Germline loops: CDR1 ENHRY, CDR2 SYGVKD. The CDR3 sequence: CASGQGYEQYF. In DNA, the CDR3 is TGTGCCAGCGGACAGGGATACGAGCAGTACTTC.